This T cell receptor beta chain is from a study of blood T cell repertoires in COVID-19. In germline, CDR1 is SGHAT, CDR2 FQNNGV. The CDR3 totals 16 residues. The ends lost 5 bases at V and 6 bases at J; junction bases unmatched: 8. Profiled with immunoSEQ multiplex PCR; TCRdb holds only in-frame clones, not every one. Among 75,000 to 100,000 clones listed, around nine tenths were seen once. The sequencing input was peripheral blood. The chain employs TRBV11-2 and TRBJ2-3, with 13 bases matching TRBD2. This sequence was found in a human donor in a cohort sampled during active COVID-19. CDR3 in DNA: TGTGCCAGCAGCACCCGGACTAGCGGGGGCGGTGATACGCAGTATTTT. This gives the protein CASSTRTSGGGDTQYF. The full variable domain, completed using reference TRBV11-2 and TRBJ2-3, is EAGVAQSPRYKIIEKRQSVAFWCNPISGHATLYWYQQILGQGPKLLIQFQNNGVVDDSQLPKDRFSAERLKGVDSTLKIQPAKLEDSAVYLCASSTRTSGGGDTQYFGPGTRLTVL.